The T cell receptor (beta chain) described here comes from a study of blood T cell repertoires in COVID-19. CDR3 size: 15 residues. CDR1 and CDR2 (germline): SGHNT, YYREEE (reference sequence). Trimming cost V 0 bases and J 2 bases; bases outside gene matches: 2. Assay: immunoSEQ multiplex PCR; the TCRdb copy retains only in-frame clones and omits some. The sample contains 110,000 or so clones, 85% of which appear only once. This receptor was identified in a human donor in a cohort sampled during active COVID-19. The sequencing sample was made of peripheral blood. This sequence joins TRBV5-4 and TRBJ2-3; 8 positions agree with TRBD2. The CDR3, as DNA: TGTGCCAGCAGCTTGGCCGGGGGGGTCACAGATACGCAGTATTTT. Its translation is CASSLAGGVTDTQYF.